These 9 T cell receptor beta chains originate from one sample sequenced in a study of sequential checkpoint blockade in melanoma. Only in-frame clones appear in the TCRdb table, and some are missing; sequencing was by immunoSEQ multiplex PCR. This sample has 15,000 to 20,000 clones, with 85% to 95% found just once. Indicated treatment: randomized to nivolumab then ipilimumab (arm A) or the reverse (arm B). Sample: CD8+ T cells sorted from blood (inferred from file names), taken from a patient given nivolumab and ipilimumab in sequence. The receptors come from a human donor with melanoma.

This clone was seen a single time. The CDR3 protein is CAIRETGGMDEQYF. In DNA, the CDR3 is TGTGCCATCAGAGAAACAGGGGGCATGGATGAGCAGTACTTC. V and J are TRBV10-3 and TRBJ2-7, with 9 bases matching TRBD1. Germline CDR1 and CDR2: ENHRY and SYGVKD. The CDR3 is 14 amino acids. V gave up 6 bases and J gave up 7 bases; unmatched junction bases: 10.

The chain is built from TRBV27 and TRBJ2-7, with D maybe TRBD1 (6 bases). The length of the CDR3 is 13 residues. The V end lost 3 bases, the J end lost 4 bases, and 10 bases lay between the germline ends. The germline gives CDR1 MNHEY, CDR2 SMNVEV (reference sequence). CDR3: CASSFARGYEQYF. The CDR3 DNA is TGTGCCAGCAGTTTCGCCAGGGGATACGAGCAGTACTTC.

The chain recombines TRBV21-1 with TRBJ1-1; the table's TRBD1 call for D was not verified on the DNA. TRBV21-1 is a recognized pseudogene. The CDR3 sequence is 14 residues long. The CDR3 loop reads CASSTGQTMPGAFF. CDR3 nucleotides: TGTGCCAGCAGCACAGGGCAGACCATGCCAGGAGCTTTCTTT.

The chain uses TRBV29-1 and TRBJ1-1, with D perhaps TRBD1 (6 bases). This CDR3 has 13 amino acids. Germline CDR1 reads SQVTM; CDR2 reads ANQGSEA. The V end was cut by 5 bases, the J end by 4 bases, with 14 bases between. The CDR3 loop is CSVTRPGVTEAFF. CDR3 coding DNA: TGCAGCGTTACCAGACCAGGGGTCACTGAAGCTTTCTTT. The full variable domain, with the rest looked up from reference TRBV29-1 and TRBJ1-1, is SAVISQKPSRDICQRGTSLTIQCQVDSQVTMMFWYRQQPGQSLTLIATANQGSEATYESGFVIDKFPISRPNLTFSTLTVSNMSPEDSSIYLCSVTRPGVTEAFFGQGTRLTVV.

The CDR3 DNA is TGTGCCAGCAGTTATTCAGAGGGGGAGAGCGGTGGCTACACCTTC. Protein sequence: CASSYSEGESGGYTF. This chain connects TRBV6-5 to TRBJ1-2; D is possibly TRBD1 (6 bases). The CDR3 has 15 residues. Between the trimmed V and J ends, which lost 3 bases and 7 bases, there was a span of 18 bases. CDR1 is MNHEY, CDR2 SVGAGI, per germline.

V is TRBV5-1 and J is TRBJ2-1; TRBD2 agrees at 7 bases. V dropped 2 bases and J dropped 3; count of bases not matched to a gene: 2. The CDR3 totals 14 residues. In germline, CDR1 is SGHRS, CDR2 YFSETQ. The CDR3 loop is CASSFERGYNEQFF. CDR3 sequence (DNA): TGCGCCAGCAGCTTCGAGCGGGGCTACAATGAGCAGTTCTTC.

The chain joins TRBV4-1 to TRBJ2-7; D perhaps matches TRBD1 (5 bases). Germline CDR1 and CDR2: MGHRA and YSYEKL. The CDR3 loop spans 13 amino acids. With 3 bases removed from V and 3 bases from J, the gap between germline ends came to 9 bases. In DNA, the CDR3 is TGCGCCAGCAGCCATGGACACAACTACGAGCAGTACTTC. Encoded protein: CASSHGHNYEQYF.

CDR3 DNA sequence: TGTGCCAGTCGGGACACCCAGAACACTGAAGCTTTCTTT. Translation: CASRDTQNTEAFF. The chain links TRBV27 to TRBJ1-1, with a tentative D call TRBD1 (6 bases). The CDR3 has 13 amino acids. Germline assignment: CDR1 MNHEY and CDR2 SMNVEV (reference sequence). Trimming took 9 bases from V and 1 from J, leaving 12 bases between them.

This sequence joins TRBV9 and TRBJ1-1; 9 bases line up with TRBD1. This CDR3 spans 15 amino acids. CDR1 and CDR2 from the germline V gene are SGDLS and YYNGEE. The junction had 5 bases not matched to a gene; V was cut back by 4 bases and J by 1 base. CDR3 in DNA: TGTGCCAGCAGCTTATCGACAGGGGGGAACACTGAAGCTTTCTTT. This encodes CASSLSTGGNTEAFF.